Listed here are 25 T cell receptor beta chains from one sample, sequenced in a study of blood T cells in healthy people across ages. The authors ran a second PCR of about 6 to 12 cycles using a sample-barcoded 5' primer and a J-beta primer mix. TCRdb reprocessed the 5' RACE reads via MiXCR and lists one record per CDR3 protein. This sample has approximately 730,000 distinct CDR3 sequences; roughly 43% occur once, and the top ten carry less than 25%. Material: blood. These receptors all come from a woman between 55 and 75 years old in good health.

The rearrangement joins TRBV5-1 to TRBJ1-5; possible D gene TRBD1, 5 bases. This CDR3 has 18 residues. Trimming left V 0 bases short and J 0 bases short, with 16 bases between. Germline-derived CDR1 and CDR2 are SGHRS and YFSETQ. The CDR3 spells CASSLAGPWDDSNQPQHF. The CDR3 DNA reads TGCGCCAGCAGCTTGGCCGGTCCCTGGGACGATAGCAATCAGCCCCAGCATTTT.

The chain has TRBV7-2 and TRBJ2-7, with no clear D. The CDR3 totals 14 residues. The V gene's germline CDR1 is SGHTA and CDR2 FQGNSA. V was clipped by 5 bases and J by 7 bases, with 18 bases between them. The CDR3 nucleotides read TGTGCCAGCAGCCTCGGATTCTCCTACAATGAGCAGTACTTC. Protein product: CASSLGFSYNEQYF.

The CDR3 region has the DNA TGTGCCAGCAGGGAGGATTCCTCGGCCCCCTACGAGCAGTACTTC. Amino acid sequence: CASREDSSAPYEQYF. This chain links TRBV2 with TRBJ2-7; TRBD2 might be the D (5 bases). V lost 6 bases to trimming and J lost 2 bases, with 17 bases between them. Germline-derived CDR1 and CDR2 are SNHLY and FYNNEI. CDR3 length: 15 amino acids.

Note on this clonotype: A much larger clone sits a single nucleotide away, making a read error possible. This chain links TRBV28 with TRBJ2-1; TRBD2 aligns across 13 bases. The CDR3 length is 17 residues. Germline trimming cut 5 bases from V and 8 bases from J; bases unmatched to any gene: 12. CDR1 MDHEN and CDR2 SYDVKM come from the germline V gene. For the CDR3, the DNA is TGTGCCAGCAGTCCACGCCGACTAGCGGGAGGAGGCGATGAGCAGTTCTTC. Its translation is CASSPRRLAGGGDEQFF.

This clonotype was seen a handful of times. The CDR3 DNA follows: TGTGCTAGTGGTTTAGAAGGGGAAGAGACCCAGTACTTC. It is translated as CASGLEGEETQYF. V gene TRBV12-5 combines with J gene TRBJ2-5, with D maybe TRBD1 (5 bases). V was shortened by 3 bases and J by 3 bases, with 8 bases between the two germline ends. This CDR3 comprises 13 residues. CDR1 is LGHNT, CDR2 FRNRAP, per germline.

The CDR3, as DNA: TGTGCCAGCAGCCAAGGACTAGCGGCCACAGAGACCCAGTACTTC. Its translation: CASSQGLAATETQYF. This chain joins TRBV3-1 and TRBJ2-5; 9 bases align to TRBD2. Germline V gene sequence: CDR1 LGHDT, CDR2 YNNKEL (reference sequence). Unmatched junction bases numbered 4, after V lost 1 base and J lost 4 bases. The CDR3 length is 15 residues.

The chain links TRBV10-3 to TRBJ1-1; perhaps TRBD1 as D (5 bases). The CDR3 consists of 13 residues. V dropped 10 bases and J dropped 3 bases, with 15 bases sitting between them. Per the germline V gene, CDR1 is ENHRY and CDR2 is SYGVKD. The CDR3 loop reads CATTWGADTEAFF. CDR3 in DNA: TGTGCCACCACCTGGGGCGCGGACACTGAAGCTTTCTTT.

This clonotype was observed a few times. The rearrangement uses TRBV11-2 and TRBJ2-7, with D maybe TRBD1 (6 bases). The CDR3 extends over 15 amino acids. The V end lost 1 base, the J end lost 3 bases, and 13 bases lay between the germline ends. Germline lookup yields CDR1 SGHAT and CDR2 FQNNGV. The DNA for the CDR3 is TGTGCCAGCAGCTTAGTACAGGGACAAGTCTACGAGCAGTACTTC. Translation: CASSLVQGQVYEQYF.

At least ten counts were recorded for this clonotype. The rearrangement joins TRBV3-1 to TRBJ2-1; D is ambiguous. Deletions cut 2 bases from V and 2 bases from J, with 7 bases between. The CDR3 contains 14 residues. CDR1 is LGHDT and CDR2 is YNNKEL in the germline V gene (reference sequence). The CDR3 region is CASSQMSTYNEQFF. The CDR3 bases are TGTGCCAGCAGCCAAATGTCAACCTACAATGAGCAGTTCTTC.

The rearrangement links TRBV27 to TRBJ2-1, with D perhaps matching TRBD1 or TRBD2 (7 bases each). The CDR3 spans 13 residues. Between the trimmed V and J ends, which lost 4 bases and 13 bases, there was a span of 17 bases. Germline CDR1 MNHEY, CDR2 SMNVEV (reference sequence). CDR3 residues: CASSSGGRETQFF. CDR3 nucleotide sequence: TGTGCCAGCAGTTCAGGGGGGCGGGAGACCCAGTTCTTC.

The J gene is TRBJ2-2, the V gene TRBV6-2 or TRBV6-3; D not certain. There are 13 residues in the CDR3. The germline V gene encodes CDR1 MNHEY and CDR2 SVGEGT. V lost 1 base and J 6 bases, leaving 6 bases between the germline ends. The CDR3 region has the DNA TGTGCCAGCAGTTACTTGACTTCCGGGGAGCTGTTTTTT. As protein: CASSYLTSGELFF.

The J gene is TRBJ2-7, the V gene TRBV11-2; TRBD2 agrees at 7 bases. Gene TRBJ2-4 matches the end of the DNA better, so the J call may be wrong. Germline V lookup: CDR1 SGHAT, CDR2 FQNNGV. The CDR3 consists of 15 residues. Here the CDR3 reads CASNSFGTMKNIQYF. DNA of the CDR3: TGTGCCAGCAACTCCTTCGGGACTATGAAAAACATTCAGTACTTC.

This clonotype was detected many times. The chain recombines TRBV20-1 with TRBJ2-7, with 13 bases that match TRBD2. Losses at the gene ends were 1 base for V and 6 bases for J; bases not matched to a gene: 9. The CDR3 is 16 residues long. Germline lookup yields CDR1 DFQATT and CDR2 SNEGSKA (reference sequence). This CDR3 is CSARGTSGGRVFEQYF. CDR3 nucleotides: TGCAGTGCTAGAGGGACTAGCGGGGGACGTGTTTTCGAGCAGTACTTC.

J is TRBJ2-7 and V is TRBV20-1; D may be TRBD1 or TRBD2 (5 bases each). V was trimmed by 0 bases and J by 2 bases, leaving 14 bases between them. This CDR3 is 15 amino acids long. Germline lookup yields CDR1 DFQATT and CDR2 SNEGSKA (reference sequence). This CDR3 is CSARDPAMGAYEQYF. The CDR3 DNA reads TGCAGTGCTAGAGATCCGGCGATGGGGGCCTACGAGCAGTACTTC.

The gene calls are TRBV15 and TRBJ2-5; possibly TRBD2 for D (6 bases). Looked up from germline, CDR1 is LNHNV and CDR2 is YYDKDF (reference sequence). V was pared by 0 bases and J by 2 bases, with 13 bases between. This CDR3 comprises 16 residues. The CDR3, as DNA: TGTGCCACCAGCAGAGACGGGGGTTTATTACAAGAGACCCAGTACTTC. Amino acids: CATSRDGGLLQETQYF.

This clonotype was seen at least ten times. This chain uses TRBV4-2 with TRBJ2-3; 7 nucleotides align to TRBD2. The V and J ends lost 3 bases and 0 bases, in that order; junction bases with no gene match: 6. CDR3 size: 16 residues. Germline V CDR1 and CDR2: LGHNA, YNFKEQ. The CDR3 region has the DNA TGTGCCAGCAGCCAGGACGGGGGGTCCAGCACAGATACGCAGTATTTT. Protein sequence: CASSQDGGSSTDTQYF.

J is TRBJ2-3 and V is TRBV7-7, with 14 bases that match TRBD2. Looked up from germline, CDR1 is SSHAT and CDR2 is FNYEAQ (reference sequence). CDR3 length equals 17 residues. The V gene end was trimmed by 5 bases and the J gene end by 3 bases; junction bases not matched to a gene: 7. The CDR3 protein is CASSLNGLAGGTDTQYF. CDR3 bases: TGTGCCAGCAGCCTAAATGGACTAGCGGGGGGAACAGATACGCAGTATTTT.

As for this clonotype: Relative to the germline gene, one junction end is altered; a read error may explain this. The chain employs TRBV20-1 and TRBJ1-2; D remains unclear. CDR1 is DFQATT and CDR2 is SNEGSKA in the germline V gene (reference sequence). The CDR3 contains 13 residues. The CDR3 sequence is CSARDGLGYGYTF. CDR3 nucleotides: TGCAGTGCTCGAGATGGATTAGGATATGGCTACACCTTC.

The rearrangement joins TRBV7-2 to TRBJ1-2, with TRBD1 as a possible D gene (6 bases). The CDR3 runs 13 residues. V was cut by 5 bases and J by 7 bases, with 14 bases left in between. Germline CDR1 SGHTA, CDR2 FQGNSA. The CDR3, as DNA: TGTGCCAGCAGCCCTTCAGGGGCTGGTGGCTACACCTTC. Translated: CASSPSGAGGYTF.

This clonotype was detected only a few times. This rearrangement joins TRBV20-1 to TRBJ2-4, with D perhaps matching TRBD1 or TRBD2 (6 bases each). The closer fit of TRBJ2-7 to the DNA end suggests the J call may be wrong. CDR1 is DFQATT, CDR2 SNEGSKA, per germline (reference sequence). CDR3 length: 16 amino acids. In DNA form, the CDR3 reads TGCAGTGCTACCCACAGGGACTTAGCGGCCCCTGGCGAGCAGTACTTC. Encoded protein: CSATHRDLAAPGEQYF.

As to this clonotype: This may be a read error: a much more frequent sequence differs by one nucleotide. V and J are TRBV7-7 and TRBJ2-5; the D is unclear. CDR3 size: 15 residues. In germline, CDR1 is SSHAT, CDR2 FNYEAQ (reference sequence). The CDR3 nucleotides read TGTGCTAGCAGCGTGGGTGGGGTGGCTCGAGAGACCCAGTACTTC. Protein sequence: CASSVGGVARETQYF.

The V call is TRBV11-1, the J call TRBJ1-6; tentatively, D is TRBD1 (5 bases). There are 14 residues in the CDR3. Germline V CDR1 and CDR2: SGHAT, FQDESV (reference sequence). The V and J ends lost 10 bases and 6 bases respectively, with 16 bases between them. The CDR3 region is CATGRDGINSPLHF. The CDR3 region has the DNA TGTGCCACCGGCCGGGACGGTATTAATTCACCCCTCCACTTT.

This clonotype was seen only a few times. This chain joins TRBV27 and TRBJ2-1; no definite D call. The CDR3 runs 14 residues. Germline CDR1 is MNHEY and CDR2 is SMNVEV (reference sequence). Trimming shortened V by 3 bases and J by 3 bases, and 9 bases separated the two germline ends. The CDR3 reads CASSFTVGYNEQFF. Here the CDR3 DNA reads TGTGCCAGCAGTTTCACAGTGGGCTACAATGAGCAGTTCTTC.

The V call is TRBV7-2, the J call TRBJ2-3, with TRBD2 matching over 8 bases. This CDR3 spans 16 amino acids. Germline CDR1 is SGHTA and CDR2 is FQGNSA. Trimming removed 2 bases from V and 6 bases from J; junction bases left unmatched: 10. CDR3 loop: CASSLIRGGGGDTQYF. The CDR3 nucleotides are TGTGCCAGCAGCTTAATCCGTGGGGGCGGGGGGGATACGCAGTATTTT.

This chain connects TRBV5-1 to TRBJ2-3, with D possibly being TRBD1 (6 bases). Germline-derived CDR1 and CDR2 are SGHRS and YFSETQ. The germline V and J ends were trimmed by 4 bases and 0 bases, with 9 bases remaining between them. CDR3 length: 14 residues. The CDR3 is CASSTGQSTDTQYF. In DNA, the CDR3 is TGCGCCAGCAGCACCGGACAGAGCACAGATACGCAGTATTTT.